What follows are 2 T cell receptor beta chains derived from one specimen sequenced in a study of cytomegalovirus exposure and HLA in healthy donors. The PCR was carried out with 60 Vbeta primers and 13 Jbeta primers. Data came from immunoSEQ multiplex PCR; TCRdb stores just in-frame clones and leaves some out. The sample data list about 92,000 clones. Material for sequencing was PBMCs. The receptor source for this set is a man in his forties or fifties in good health and CMV-seropositive.

V gene TRBV4-3 combines with J gene TRBJ1-1; D perhaps matches TRBD1 (5 bases). V was pared by 1 base and J by 3 bases, with 15 bases between. The CDR3 has 16 amino acids. Germline loops: CDR1 LGHNA, CDR2 YSLEER. CDR3 coding DNA: TGCGCCAGCAGCCAAGTCGGGACGGACTACGACACTGAAGCTTTCTTT. It is translated as CASSQVGTDYDTEAFF.

The chain uses TRBV9 and TRBJ2-1; tentatively, D is TRBD2 (6 bases). CDR3 size: 15 residues. The V and J ends lost 0 bases and 2 bases respectively, with 9 bases between them. Germline values: CDR1 SGDLS, CDR2 YYNGEE. This chain's CDR3 is CASSVATRAYNEQFF. CDR3 sequence (DNA): TGTGCCAGCAGCGTAGCGACTAGGGCCTACAATGAGCAGTTCTTC.